Following are 29 T cell receptor beta chains from one sample sequenced in a study of identical twins. Each CDR3 protein gets one entry after TCRdb re-called the 5' RACE reads with MiXCR. The table lists 500,000 to 650,000 distinct CDR3 sequences, just over 7% of them singletons. This sample also appeared in a second study, on yellow fever vaccine responses in identical twins.

The sequencing sample was made of PBMCs. The receptors come from a woman between 18 and 30 years old in good health.

This clonotype showed up just a few times. The V gene is TRBV12-5, the J gene TRBJ2-4; the D gene is possibly TRBD2 (6 bases). The V end lost 7 bases, the J end lost 5 bases, and 12 bases lay between the germline ends. In germline, CDR1 is LGHNT, CDR2 FRNRAP. The length of the CDR3 is 13 residues. The CDR3 DNA reads as TGTGCTAGTGTCCTTGGAGGGGAAAACATTCAGTACTTC. Its translation is CASVLGGENIQYF.

In its sample, this clonotype was seen a few times. The V call is TRBV20-1, the J call TRBJ2-1; D gene uncertain. In germline, CDR1 is DFQATT, CDR2 SNEGSKA (reference sequence). With 0 bases removed from V and 7 bases from J, the gap between germline ends came to 13 bases. This CDR3 spans 14 amino acids. CDR3 DNA: TGCAGTGCTAGAGACGGCGCGGACCTTAATGAGCAGTTCTTC. It translates to CSARDGADLNEQFF.

In its sample, this clonotype was seen many times. V and J are TRBV3-1 and TRBJ1-3, with 7 bases identical to TRBD1. CDR3 size: 14 residues. The germline V gene has CDR1 LGHDT and CDR2 YNNKEL (reference sequence). The junction had 0 bases not matched to a gene; V was cut back by 2 bases and J by 2 bases. CDR3 region: CASSQQGAGNTIYF. The CDR3 DNA reads TGTGCCAGCAGCCAACAGGGGGCTGGAAACACCATATATTTT.

This clonotype was counted a few times. The gene calls are TRBV20-1 and TRBJ2-7; 8 bases line up with TRBD2. Unmatched junction bases numbered 8, after V lost 3 bases and J lost 4 bases. This CDR3 region has 14 residues. Per the germline V gene, CDR1 is DFQATT and CDR2 is SNEGSKA (reference sequence). The CDR3 DNA sequence: TGCAGTGCTAGGGGGGCGGGGGGCCGGTACGAGCAGTACGTC. Encoded protein: CSARGAGGRYEQYV.

This chain links TRBV5-1 with TRBJ2-7; D gene ambiguous. CDR1 is SGHRS and CDR2 is YFSETQ in the germline V gene. Trimming removed 0 bases from V and 3 bases from J, with 10 bases in between. The CDR3 contains 14 residues. CDR3 DNA: TGCGCCAGCAGCTTGGAGGCGTTCCTCTACGAGCAGTACTTC. This encodes CASSLEAFLYEQYF.

This clonotype turned up a few times. The V and J genes are TRBV20-1 and TRBJ2-5; D unresolved. Germline V lookup: CDR1 DFQATT, CDR2 SNEGSKA (reference sequence). Trimming removed 3 bases from V and 4 bases from J, with 12 bases in between. CDR3 length: 13 amino acids. CDR3 residues: CSASLSVGETQYF. The CDR3 DNA reads as TGCAGTGCTAGTCTGTCTGTGGGAGAGACCCAGTACTTC.

This clonotype turned up a few times. The V and J genes are TRBV3-1 and TRBJ2-5; D is unresolved. The CDR3 length is 16 residues. With 0 bases removed from V and 5 bases from J, the gap between germline ends came to 16 bases. Looked up from germline, CDR1 is LGHDT and CDR2 is YNNKEL (reference sequence). CDR3 sequence (DNA): TGTGCCAGCAGCCAAGAGGTCGCGTTAGTGATGGAGACCCAGTACTTC. Its translation: CASSQEVALVMETQYF.

The gene calls are TRBV12-3 or TRBV12-4 and TRBJ2-7; 9 nucleotides match TRBD2. The CDR3 sequence is 14 residues long. Germline trimming cut 6 bases from V and 7 bases from J; bases unmatched to any gene: 10. The CDR3 nucleotides are TGTGCCAGCAGGAGGGGACTAGCAGCGGATGAGCAGTACTTC. As protein: CASRRGLAADEQYF.

Many counts were recorded for this clonotype. CDR3 sequence: CASSSNTGTTEQFF. The CDR3 nucleotides read TGTGCCAGCAGTTCTAATACCGGCACGACCGAGCAGTTCTTC. The chain is built from TRBV12-3 or TRBV12-4 and TRBJ2-1; D ambiguous. Trimming stripped 4 bases from V and 10 bases from J, with 17 bases between. This CDR3 has 14 amino acids.

This clonotype was counted between two and nine times. The V and J genes are TRBV11-2 and TRBJ2-3, with D maybe TRBD1 (6 bases). CDR1 SGHAT and CDR2 FQNNGV come from the germline V gene. Trimming took off 5 bases at V and 2 bases at J, with 17 bases between the two ends. The CDR3 loop spans 16 amino acids. CDR3 coding DNA: TGTGCCAGCAGCCACCTGGACGGGACAAACACAGATACGCAGTATTTT. It specifies CASSHLDGTNTDTQYF.

This clonotype was recorded a few times. This chain links TRBV5-1 with TRBJ2-6; the D is unclear. Germline CDR1 and CDR2: SGHRS and YFSETQ. Trimming shortened V by 2 bases and J by 0 bases, and 6 bases separated the two germline ends. This CDR3 region has 15 residues. The CDR3 here is CASSFATSGANVLTF. The DNA of the CDR3 is TGCGCCAGCAGCTTCGCTACCTCTGGGGCCAACGTCCTGACTTTC.

The V call is TRBV11-3, the J call TRBJ2-3; D possibly corresponds to TRBD1 (6 bases). Germline V CDR1 and CDR2: SGHNT, YENEEA. The CDR3 has 17 residues. V was pared by 5 bases and J by 2 bases, with 20 bases between. The CDR3 reads CASSPRLGAGATDTQYF. CDR3 DNA sequence: TGTGCCAGCAGCCCGCGATTAGGGGCAGGGGCCACAGATACGCAGTATTTT. Complete variable domain (other parts from reference TRBV11-3 and TRBJ2-3): EAGVVQSPRYKIIEKKQPVAFWCNPISGHNTLYWYLQNLGQGPELLIRYENEEAVDDSQLPKDRFSAERLKGVDSTLKIQPAELGDSAVYLCASSPRLGAGATDTQYFGPGTRLTVL.

This clonotype was seen at least ten times. The V call is TRBV10-3, the J call TRBJ1-1, with D hard to call. CDR1 ENHRY and CDR2 SYGVKD come from the germline V gene. Trimming removed 2 bases at V and 5 bases at J, with 12 bases between. The CDR3 spans 14 residues. CDR3 DNA sequence: TGTGCCATCAGTGAGAGGGTAGGTGAGACTGAAGCTTTCTTT. Amino acids: CAISERVGETEAFF.

This clonotype was recorded at least ten times. The chain recombines TRBV6-5 with TRBJ1-3; no clear D. Germline loops: CDR1 MNHEY, CDR2 SVGAGI. The CDR3 contains 16 residues. Trimming took off 2 bases at V and 0 bases at J, with 11 bases between the two ends. CDR3 sequence (DNA): TGTGCCAGCAGTTACGACTGGAGTGGCTCTGGAAACACCATATATTTT. Amino acids: CASSYDWSGSGNTIYF.

This clonotype was seen a few times. The rearrangement uses TRBV12-3 or TRBV12-4 and TRBJ2-7, with TRBD1 matching 10 bases. This CDR3 spans 15 amino acids. J lost 3 bases, V lost 3 bases, and 5 bases had no gene match. The CDR3, as DNA: TGTGCCAGCAGTTTGACAGGGGGCGCGGGCTACGAGCAGTACTTC. It translates to CASSLTGGAGYEQYF.

DNA for the CDR3: TGCAGTGCTTCCTACGGGACAGGGGGCCACGAGCAGTACGTC. The encoded protein is CSASYGTGGHEQYV. This chain links TRBV20-1 with TRBJ2-7; 12 nucleotides match TRBD1. With 5 bases clipped from V and 5 bases from J, the junction kept 7 bases outside the gene matches. The germline V gene encodes CDR1 DFQATT and CDR2 SNEGSKA (reference sequence). The CDR3 length is 14 residues.

The chain has TRBV5-4 and TRBJ1-1; 8 bases are shared with TRBD1. Trimming took 4 bases from V and 3 from J; bases not matched to a gene: 8. Per the germline V gene, CDR1 is SGHNT and CDR2 is YYREEE (reference sequence). The CDR3 is made up of 15 amino acids. CDR3 sequence: CASSAGDRSYTEAFF. DNA of the CDR3: TGTGCCAGCAGCGCGGGGGACAGGTCCTACACTGAAGCTTTCTTT.

There are a few counts of this clonotype. The gene calls are TRBV12-3 or TRBV12-4 and TRBJ2-7; D is ambiguous. The CDR3 sequence is 13 residues long. Trimming took 4 bases from V and 0 from J, leaving 7 bases between them. The CDR3 here is CASSSTTSYEQYF. The CDR3 bases are TGTGCCAGCAGTTCCACGACCTCCTACGAGCAGTACTTC.

The chain couples TRBV20-1 to TRBJ2-7; the D call may be TRBD1 or TRBD2 (5 bases each). Germline V gene sequence: CDR1 DFQATT, CDR2 SNEGSKA (reference sequence). This CDR3 region has 11 residues. The V end lost 6 bases, the J end lost 5 bases, and 11 bases lay between the germline ends. The chain's CDR3 is CSATQGHEQYV. CDR3 bases: TGCAGTGCGACTCAGGGACACGAGCAGTACGTC.

This clonotype was picked up a small number of times. The V and J genes are TRBV20-1 and TRBJ1-2; D is ambiguous. Trimming removed 0 bases at V and 5 bases at J, with 7 bases between. Germline V CDR1 and CDR2: DFQATT, SNEGSKA (reference sequence). This CDR3 is built from 12 residues. The CDR3 here is CSARDSGYGYTF. The CDR3 DNA sequence: TGCAGTGCTAGAGATTCTGGGTATGGCTACACCTTC.

This clonotype turned up a few times. V gene TRBV9 combines with J gene TRBJ2-5, with 7 bases aligning to TRBD1. Germline-derived CDR1 and CDR2 are SGDLS and YYNGEE. With 0 bases clipped from V and 5 bases from J, the junction kept 7 bases outside the gene matches. There are 15 residues in the CDR3. CDR3 in amino acids: CASSVGDRDFETQYF. The DNA for the CDR3 is TGTGCCAGCAGCGTAGGAGACAGGGATTTTGAGACCCAGTACTTC.

The chain has TRBV6-5 and TRBJ2-1; D uncertain. Germline V lookup: CDR1 MNHEY, CDR2 SVGAGI. V was trimmed by 4 bases and J by 0 bases, leaving 13 bases between them. The CDR3 is 16 residues long. As DNA, the CDR3 is TGTGCCAGCAGTTCCTATGGCGGCAGCTCCTACAATGAGCAGTTCTTC. It specifies CASSSYGGSSYNEQFF.

This chain uses TRBV7-9 with TRBJ1-1, with 12 bases matching TRBD1. This CDR3 spans 16 amino acids. The V gene's germline CDR1 is SEHNR and CDR2 FQNEAQ (reference sequence). V shed 5 bases and J 4 bases; nucleotides not matched to a gene: 8. CDR3 amino acids: CASSPRDRGLGTEAFF. In DNA form, the CDR3 reads TGTGCCAGCAGCCCCCGGGACAGGGGGCTAGGCACTGAAGCTTTCTTT.

The sample holds a few counts of this clonotype. The V and J genes are TRBV7-6 and TRBJ2-7, with D unclear. This CDR3 has 13 residues. Trimming stripped 4 bases from V and 6 bases from J, with 13 bases between. The germline gives CDR1 SGHVS, CDR2 FNYEAQ. CDR3 protein: CASSSSKGFEQYF. For the CDR3, the DNA is TGTGCCAGCAGCTCATCGAAGGGCTTCGAGCAGTACTTC.

The rearrangement links TRBV20-1 to TRBJ2-7; TRBD1 might be the D (5 bases). CDR1 is DFQATT and CDR2 is SNEGSKA in the germline V gene (reference sequence). V lost 3 bases to trimming and J lost 3 bases, with 12 bases between them. There are 13 residues in the CDR3. This CDR3 is CSASKGMDYEQYF. Written as DNA, the CDR3 is TGCAGTGCTAGTAAGGGGATGGACTACGAGCAGTACTTC.

This clonotype was counted many times. The V call is TRBV10-1, the J call TRBJ1-1; D gene unclear. Trimming pared 5 bases from V and 4 bases from J, leaving 14 bases between. From germline, CDR1 is WNHNN and CDR2 SYGVQD (reference sequence). The CDR3 length is 14 residues. The CDR3 bases are TGCGCCAGCAGTAAATCCCCGGAGGGCACTGAAGCTTTCTTT. As protein: CASSKSPEGTEAFF.

The J gene is TRBJ2-7, the V gene TRBV9; the D gene is possibly TRBD2 (6 bases). The CDR3 sequence is 15 residues long. V was clipped by 1 base and J by 3 bases, with 14 bases between them. The germline V gene encodes CDR1 SGDLS and CDR2 YYNGEE. The CDR3 coding sequence is TGTGCCAGCAGCGTATCAGCGGGTGCTAACTACGAGCAGTACTTC. This codes for CASSVSAGANYEQYF. The complete variable domain, with remaining parts taken from reference TRBV9 and TRBJ2-7, reads DSGVTQTPKHLITATGQRVTLRCSPRSGDLSVYWYQQSLDQGLQFLIQYYNGEERAKGNILERFSAQQFPDLHSELNLSSLELGDSALYFCASSVSAGANYEQYFGPGTRLTVT.

This clonotype was counted ten times or more. The chain employs TRBV2 and TRBJ2-1; 8 positions agree with TRBD1. Trimming removed 4 bases from V and 9 bases from J; junction bases left unmatched: 5. Germline CDR1 reads SNHLY; CDR2 reads FYNNEI. The length of the CDR3 is 13 residues. This CDR3 reads CASSGQGYGEQFF. The CDR3 coding sequence is TGTGCCAGCAGTGGACAGGGGTACGGTGAGCAGTTCTTC. The whole variable domain, remainder taken from reference TRBV2 and TRBJ2-1, is EPEVTQTPSHQVTQMGQEVILRCVPISNHLYFYWYRQILGQKVEFLVSFYNNEISEKSEIFDDQFSVERPDGSNFTLKIRSTKLEDSAMYFCASSGQGYGEQFFGPGTRLTVL.

The chain combines TRBV5-1 with TRBJ1-2; tentative D call: TRBD1 (6 bases). Deletions cut 3 bases from V and 8 bases from J, with 11 bases between. Germline values: CDR1 SGHRS, CDR2 YFSETQ. The CDR3 covers 12 residues. The CDR3 DNA sequence: TGCGCCAGCAGCTCCGACAGGATGGGCTACACCTTC. The encoded protein is CASSSDRMGYTF.